The 14 T cell receptor beta chains below were found in one sample sequenced in a study of T cells in localized non-small cell lung cancer. This table comes from immunoSEQ multiplex PCR, and its TCRdb copy is limited to in-frame clones, with some not included. This table holds about 40,000 clones, approximately 86% found once. The sequences come from peripheral blood, collected before any cancer treatment. The receptors shown here come from a man aged 18 to 49 with stage I lung adenocarcinoma.

The chain uses TRBV4-2 and TRBJ2-1; 11 nucleotides align to TRBD2. The CDR3 is 16 amino acids. Trimming at V came to 5 bases and at J to 3 bases, leaving 6 bases not matched to a gene. CDR1 and CDR2 (germline): LGHNA, YNFKEQ. This CDR3 reads CASSFLAGGDYNEQFF. Here the CDR3 DNA reads TGTGCCAGCAGCTTCCTAGCGGGGGGTGACTACAATGAGCAGTTCTTC.

This clone was observed a handful of times. The chain employs TRBV30 and TRBJ1-1; D is perhaps TRBD1 (6 bases). The ends were cut back, 7 bases at V and 5 bases at J, with 11 bases in the middle. The CDR3 has 11 amino acids. Germline CDR1 is GTSNPN and CDR2 is SVGIG (reference sequence). The CDR3 DNA reads as TGTGCCTCGATCAGGGGAACTGAAGCTTTCTTT. As protein: CASIRGTEAFF.

CDR3 sequence reads: CASSLVGSFDQPQHF. The CDR3 nucleotides are TGTGCCAGCAGCTTAGTGGGGAGTTTCGATCAGCCCCAGCATTTT. The chain links TRBV7-2 to TRBJ1-5; no definite D call. Trimming cost V 1 base and J 5 bases, with 12 bases left between them. Germline assignment: CDR1 SGHTA and CDR2 FQGNSA. CDR3 length: 15 residues.

CDR3 loop: CASSQLGGNAGLNTGELFF. The DNA of the CDR3 is TGCGCCAGCAGCCAACTGGGGGGCAACGCGGGGTTGAACACCGGGGAGCTGTTTTTT. The chain links TRBV4-3 to TRBJ2-2, with D perhaps being TRBD1 or TRBD2 (6 bases each). The CDR3 sequence is 19 residues long. Germline V gives CDR1 LGHNA, CDR2 YSLEER. Deletions cut 2 bases from V and 1 base from J, with 20 bases between.

This clone came up once. The chain carries TRBV4-3 and TRBJ1-4; no definite D call. V shed 0 bases and J shed 0 bases, with 11 bases lying between them. Germline-derived CDR1 and CDR2 are LGHNA and YSLEER. This CDR3 region has 17 residues. CDR3 in DNA: TGCGCCAGCAGCCAAGAAGACGGACTGGCAACTAATGAAAAACTGTTTTTT. Residues: CASSQEDGLATNEKLFF.

This chain links TRBV5-1 with TRBJ2-5, with TRBD1 matching over 7 bases. After removal of 4 bases from V and 2 bases from J, the junction contained 8 bases not matched to a gene. This CDR3 has 15 amino acids. Germline loops: CDR1 SGHRS, CDR2 YFSETQ. DNA for the CDR3: TGCGCCAGCAGCGACGGGACAGCCACACAAGAGACCCAGTACTTC. Protein: CASSDGTATQETQYF. Drawing the rest from reference TRBV5-1 and TRBJ2-5, the complete variable domain is KAGVTQTPRYLIKTRGQQVTLSCSPISGHRSVSWYQQTPGQGLQFLFEYFSETQRNKGNFPGRFSGRQFSNSRSEMNVSTLELGDSALYLCASSDGTATQETQYFGPGTRLLVL.

This clone has a single count. The V gene is TRBV7-7, the J gene TRBJ2-5; D may match TRBD1 or TRBD2 (5 bases each). The CDR3 runs 15 residues. Trimming removed 5 bases from V and 5 bases from J, with 18 bases in between. From germline, CDR1 is SSHAT and CDR2 FNYEAQ (reference sequence). CDR3 nucleotides: TGTGCCAGCAGCCCCGGGACGGGAATGGGGGAGACCCAGTACTTC. Amino acids: CASSPGTGMGETQYF.

This rearrangement joins TRBV7-8 to TRBJ2-7, with a weak D call TRBD2 (5 bases). Germline CDR1 is SGHVS and CDR2 is FQNEAQ. CDR3 length: 16 residues. The V gene lost 6 bases and the J gene lost 0 bases, with 18 bases spanning the gap. The CDR3 sequence is CASRLSASRSSYEQYF. Here the CDR3 DNA reads TGTGCCAGCAGACTAAGTGCTAGCCGAAGCTCCTACGAGCAGTACTTC.

This chain joins TRBV6-5 and TRBJ2-3; no clear D. The CDR3 loop spans 14 amino acids. V was cut by 3 bases and J by 0 bases, with 7 bases left in between. Germline V CDR1 and CDR2: MNHEY, SVGAGI. This chain's CDR3 is CASSYRPSTDTQYF. CDR3 sequence (DNA): TGTGCCAGCAGTTATAGGCCGAGCACAGATACGCAGTATTTT.

The CDR3 region is CASSFSSNQPQHF. In DNA, the CDR3 is TGTGCCAGCAGTTTTTCCAGCAATCAGCCCCAGCATTTT. The chain uses TRBV28 and TRBJ1-5; D remains unclear. Germline values: CDR1 MDHEN, CDR2 SYDVKM. The CDR3 loop spans 13 amino acids. V was clipped by 3 bases and J by 1 base, with 4 bases between them.

The chain couples TRBV4-2 to TRBJ2-7, with D possibly called TRBD1 or TRBD2 (6 bases each). Germline loops: CDR1 LGHNA, CDR2 YNFKEQ. The V and J ends lost 0 bases and 6 bases respectively, with 18 bases between them. The CDR3 contains 16 residues. CDR3 loop: CASSQERGDSRSEQYF. The CDR3 bases are TGTGCCAGCAGCCAAGAGAGGGGGGACTCTAGGTCCGAGCAGTACTTC.

This clone was detected once. The chain employs TRBV6-1 and TRBJ1-1; 7 bases align to TRBD1. The CDR3 spans 14 residues. Germline V gene lookup returns CDR1 MNHNS and CDR2 SASEGT. V was pared by 6 bases and J by 1 base, with 5 bases of the junction left unmatched. The CDR3 reads CASSWGQSNTEAFF. As DNA, the CDR3 is TGTGCCAGCAGCTGGGGACAGTCGAACACTGAAGCTTTCTTT.

The count of this clone is one. V gene TRBV7-2 combines with J gene TRBJ2-5; 7 positions match TRBD1. The V segment lost 5 bases and the J segment 4 bases; nucleotides outside the gene matches: 7. Looked up from germline, CDR1 is SGHTA and CDR2 is FQGNSA. This CDR3 spans 14 amino acids. The CDR3 loop reads CASSLHRGGETQYF. CDR3 in DNA: TGTGCCAGCAGCCTTCACAGGGGTGGAGAGACCCAGTACTTC.

This chain uses TRBV7-2 with TRBJ2-1; 9 nucleotides match TRBD2. Germline trimming cut 6 bases from V and 6 bases from J; bases unmatched to any gene: 12. CDR1 is SGHTA and CDR2 is FQGNSA in the germline V gene. The CDR3 spans 16 residues. The CDR3 nucleotides read TGTGCCAGCAGACAAAAAACCGGGACTAGCATCAATGAGCAGTTCTTC. It is translated as CASRQKTGTSINEQFF.